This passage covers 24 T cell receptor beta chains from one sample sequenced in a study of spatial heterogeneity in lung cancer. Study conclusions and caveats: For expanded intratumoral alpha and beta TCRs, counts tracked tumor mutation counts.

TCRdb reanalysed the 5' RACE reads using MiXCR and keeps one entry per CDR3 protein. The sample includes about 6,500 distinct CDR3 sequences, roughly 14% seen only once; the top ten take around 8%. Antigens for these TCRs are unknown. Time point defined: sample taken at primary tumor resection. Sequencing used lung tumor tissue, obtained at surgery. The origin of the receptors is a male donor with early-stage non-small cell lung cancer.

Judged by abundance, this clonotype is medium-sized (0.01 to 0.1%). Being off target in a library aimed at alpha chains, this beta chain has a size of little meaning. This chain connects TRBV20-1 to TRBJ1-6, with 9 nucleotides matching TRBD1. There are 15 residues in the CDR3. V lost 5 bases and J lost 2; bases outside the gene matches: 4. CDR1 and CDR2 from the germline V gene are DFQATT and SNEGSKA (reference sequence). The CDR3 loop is CSALTGGPYNSPLHF. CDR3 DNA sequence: TGCAGTGCTCTGACAGGGGGTCCCTATAATTCACCCCTCCACTTT.

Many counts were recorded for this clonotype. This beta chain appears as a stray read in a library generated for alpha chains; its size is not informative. The CDR3 nucleotides are TGCGCCAGCAGAAGCTCCTACAATGAGCAGTTCTTC. Residues: CASRSSYNEQFF. The chain has TRBV5-1 and TRBJ2-1, with unresolved D. The CDR3 sequence is 12 residues long. Germline CDR1 reads SGHRS; CDR2 reads YFSETQ. The germline V and J ends were trimmed by 5 bases and 0 bases, with 3 bases remaining between them.

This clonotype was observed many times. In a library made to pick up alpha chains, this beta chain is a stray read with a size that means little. The DNA for the CDR3 is TGTGCCAGCTCTTACGGCCGGGGGCTAGCCAAAAACATTCAGTACTTC. Its translation is CASSYGRGLAKNIQYF. The chain joins TRBV18 to TRBJ2-4, with D perhaps TRBD1 or TRBD2 (6 bases each). The germline V gene has CDR1 KGHSH and CDR2 LQKENI. The V gene lost 6 bases and the J gene lost 0 bases, with 15 bases spanning the gap. CDR3 size: 16 residues.

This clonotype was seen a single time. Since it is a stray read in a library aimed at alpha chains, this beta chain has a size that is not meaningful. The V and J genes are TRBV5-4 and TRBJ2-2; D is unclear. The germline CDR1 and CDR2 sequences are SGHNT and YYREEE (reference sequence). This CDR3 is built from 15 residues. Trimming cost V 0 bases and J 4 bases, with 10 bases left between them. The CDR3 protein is CASSLAGRVTGELFF. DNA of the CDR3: TGTGCCAGCAGCTTGGCCGGGCGTGTCACCGGGGAGCTGTTTTTT.

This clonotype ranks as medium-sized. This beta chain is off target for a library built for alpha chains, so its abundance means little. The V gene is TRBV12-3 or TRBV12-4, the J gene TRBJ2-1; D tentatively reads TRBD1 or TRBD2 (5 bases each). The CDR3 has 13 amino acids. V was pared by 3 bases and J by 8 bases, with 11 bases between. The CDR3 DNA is TGTGCCAGCAGTTTTGTGGGGGTGCATGAGCAGTTCTTC. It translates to CASSFVGVHEQFF.

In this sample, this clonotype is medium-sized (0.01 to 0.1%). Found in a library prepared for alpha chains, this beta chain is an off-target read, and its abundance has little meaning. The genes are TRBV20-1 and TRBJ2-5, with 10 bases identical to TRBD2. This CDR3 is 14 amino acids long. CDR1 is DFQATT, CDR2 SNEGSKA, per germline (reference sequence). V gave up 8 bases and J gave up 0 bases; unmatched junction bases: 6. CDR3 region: CSPQLAGYQETQYF. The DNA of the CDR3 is TGCAGTCCTCAACTAGCGGGATACCAAGAGACCCAGTACTTC.

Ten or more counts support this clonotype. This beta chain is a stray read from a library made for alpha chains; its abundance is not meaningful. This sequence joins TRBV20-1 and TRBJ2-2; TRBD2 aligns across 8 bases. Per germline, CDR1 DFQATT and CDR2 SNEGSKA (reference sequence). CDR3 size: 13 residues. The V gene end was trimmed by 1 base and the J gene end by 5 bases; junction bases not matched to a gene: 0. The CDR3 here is CSARGGRTGELFF. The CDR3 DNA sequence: TGCAGTGCTAGAGGCGGGAGGACCGGGGAGCTGTTTTTT.

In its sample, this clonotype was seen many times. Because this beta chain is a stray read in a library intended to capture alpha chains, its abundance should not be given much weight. CDR3 nucleotide sequence: TGTGCCAGCAGTTCCCTCCAGGGAGAAGCTGCCGATCAGCCCCAGCATTTT. Its protein product is CASSSLQGEAADQPQHF. This chain joins TRBV28 and TRBJ1-5; a possible D gene is TRBD1 (5 bases). Trimming took off 4 bases at V and 5 bases at J, with 21 bases between the two ends. This CDR3 is 17 amino acids long. Germline assignment: CDR1 MDHEN and CDR2 SYDVKM.

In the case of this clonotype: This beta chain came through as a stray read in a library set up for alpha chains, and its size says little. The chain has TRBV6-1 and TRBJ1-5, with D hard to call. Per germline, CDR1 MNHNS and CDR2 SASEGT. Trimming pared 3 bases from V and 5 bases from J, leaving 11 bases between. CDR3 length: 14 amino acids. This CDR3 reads CASSDLGGYQPQHF. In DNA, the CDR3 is TGTGCCAGCAGTGACCTAGGCGGATATCAGCCCCAGCATTTT.

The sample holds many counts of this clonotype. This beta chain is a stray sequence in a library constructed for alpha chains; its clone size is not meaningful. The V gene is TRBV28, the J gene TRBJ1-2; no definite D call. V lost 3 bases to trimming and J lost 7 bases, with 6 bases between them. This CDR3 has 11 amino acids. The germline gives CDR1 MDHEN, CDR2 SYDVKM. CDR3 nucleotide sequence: TGTGCCAGCAGTTTGGCGCGTGGCTACACCTTC. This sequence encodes CASSLARGYTF.

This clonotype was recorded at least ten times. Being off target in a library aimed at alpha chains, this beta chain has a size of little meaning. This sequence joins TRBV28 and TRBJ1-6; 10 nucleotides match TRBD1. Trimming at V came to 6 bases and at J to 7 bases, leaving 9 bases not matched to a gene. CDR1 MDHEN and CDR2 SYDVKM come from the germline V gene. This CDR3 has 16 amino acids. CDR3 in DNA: TGTGCCAGCAGACTCTCTCCGGGACAGGGGAATTCACCCCTCCACTTT. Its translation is CASRLSPGQGNSPLHF.

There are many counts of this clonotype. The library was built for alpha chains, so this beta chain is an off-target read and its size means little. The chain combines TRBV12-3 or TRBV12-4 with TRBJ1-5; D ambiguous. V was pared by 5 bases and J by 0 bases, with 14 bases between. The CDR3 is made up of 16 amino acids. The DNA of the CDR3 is TGTGCCAGCAGTCCGAAAGGTGACTATAGCAATCAGCCCCAGCATTTT. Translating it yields CASSPKGDYSNQPQHF.

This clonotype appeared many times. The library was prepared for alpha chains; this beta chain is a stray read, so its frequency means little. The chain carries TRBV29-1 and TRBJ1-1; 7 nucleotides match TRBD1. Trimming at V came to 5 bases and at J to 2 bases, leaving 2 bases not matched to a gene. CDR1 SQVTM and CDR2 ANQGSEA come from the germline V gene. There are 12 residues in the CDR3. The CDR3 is CSVRDSNTEAFF. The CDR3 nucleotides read TGCAGCGTTCGGGACAGTAACACTGAAGCTTTCTTT.

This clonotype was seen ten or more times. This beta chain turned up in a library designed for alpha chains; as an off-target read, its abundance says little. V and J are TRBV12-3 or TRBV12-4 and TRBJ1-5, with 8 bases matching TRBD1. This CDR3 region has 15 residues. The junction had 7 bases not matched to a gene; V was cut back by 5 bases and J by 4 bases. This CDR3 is CASSLGTGLNQPQHF. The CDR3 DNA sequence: TGTGCCAGCAGTCTGGGGACAGGCTTAAATCAGCCCCAGCATTTT.

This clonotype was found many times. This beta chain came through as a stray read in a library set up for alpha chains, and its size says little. CDR3 sequence (DNA): TGCAGTGCTAGAGATCGTTGGGGGGCGGGCCAGCCCCAGCATTTT. It yields the protein CSARDRWGAGQPQHF. The V gene is TRBV20-1, the J gene TRBJ1-5; D is perhaps TRBD1 (6 bases). Germline V gene data show CDR1 as DFQATT and CDR2 as SNEGSKA (reference sequence). The CDR3 spans 15 residues. Between the trimmed V and J ends, which lost 0 bases and 7 bases, there was a span of 16 bases.

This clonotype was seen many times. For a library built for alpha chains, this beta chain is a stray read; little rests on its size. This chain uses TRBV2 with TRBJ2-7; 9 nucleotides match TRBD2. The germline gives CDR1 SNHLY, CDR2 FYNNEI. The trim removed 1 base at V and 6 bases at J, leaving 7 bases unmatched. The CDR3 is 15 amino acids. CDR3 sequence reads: CASSEGESGLAEQYF. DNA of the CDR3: TGTGCCAGCAGTGAAGGGGAGTCGGGACTAGCCGAGCAGTACTTC.

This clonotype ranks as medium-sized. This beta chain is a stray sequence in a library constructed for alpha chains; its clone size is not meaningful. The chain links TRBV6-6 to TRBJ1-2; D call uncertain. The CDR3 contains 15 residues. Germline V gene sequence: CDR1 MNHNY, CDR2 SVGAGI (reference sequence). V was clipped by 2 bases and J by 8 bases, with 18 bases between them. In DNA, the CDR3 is TGTGCCAGCAGTTACGAGTGGAGCACTAGTGGGGGCTACACCTTC. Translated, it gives CASSYEWSTSGGYTF.

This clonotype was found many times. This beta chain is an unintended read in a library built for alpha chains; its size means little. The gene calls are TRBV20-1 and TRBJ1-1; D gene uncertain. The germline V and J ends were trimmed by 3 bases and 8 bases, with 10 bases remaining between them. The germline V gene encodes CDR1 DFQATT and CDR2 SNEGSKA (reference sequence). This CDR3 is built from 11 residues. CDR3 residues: CSASLQREAFF. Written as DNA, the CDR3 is TGCAGTGCTAGCCTACAGCGGGAAGCTTTCTTT.

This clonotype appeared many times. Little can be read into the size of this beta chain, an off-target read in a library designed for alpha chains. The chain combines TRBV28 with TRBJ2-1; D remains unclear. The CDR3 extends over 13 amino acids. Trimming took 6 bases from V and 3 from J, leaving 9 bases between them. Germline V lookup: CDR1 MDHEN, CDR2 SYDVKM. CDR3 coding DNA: TGTGCCAGCAGACTTGACTTCTACAATGAGCAGTTCTTC. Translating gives CASRLDFYNEQFF. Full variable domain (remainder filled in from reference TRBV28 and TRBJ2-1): DVKVTQSSRYLVKRTGEKVFLECVQDMDHENMFWYRQDPGLGLRLIYFSYDVKMKEKGDIPEGYSVSREKKERFSLILESASTNQTSMYLCASRLDFYNEQFFGPGTRLTVL.

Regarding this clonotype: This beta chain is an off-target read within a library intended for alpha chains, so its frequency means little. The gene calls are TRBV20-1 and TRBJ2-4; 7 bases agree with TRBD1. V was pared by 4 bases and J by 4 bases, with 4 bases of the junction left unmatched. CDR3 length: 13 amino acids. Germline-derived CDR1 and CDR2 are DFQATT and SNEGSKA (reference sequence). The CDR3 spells CSAIPDRKNIQYF. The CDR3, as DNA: TGCAGTGCTATACCGGACAGGAAAAACATTCAGTACTTC.

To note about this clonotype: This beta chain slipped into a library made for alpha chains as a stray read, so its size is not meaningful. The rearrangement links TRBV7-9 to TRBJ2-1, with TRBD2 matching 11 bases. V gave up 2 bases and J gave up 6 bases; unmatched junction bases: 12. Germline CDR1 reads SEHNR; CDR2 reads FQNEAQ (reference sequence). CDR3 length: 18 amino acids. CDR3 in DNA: TGTGCCAGCAGCTTACTCTCTAGCGGGAGGCCCCTTGGCAATGAGCAGTTCTTC. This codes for CASSLLSSGRPLGNEQFF.

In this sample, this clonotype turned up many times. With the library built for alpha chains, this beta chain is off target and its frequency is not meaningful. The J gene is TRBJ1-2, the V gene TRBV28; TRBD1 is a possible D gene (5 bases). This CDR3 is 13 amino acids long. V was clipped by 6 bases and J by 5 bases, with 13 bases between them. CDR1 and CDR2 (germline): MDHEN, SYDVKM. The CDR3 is CASRPTQGYGYTF. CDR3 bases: TGTGCCAGCAGGCCTACTCAGGGTTATGGCTACACCTTC.

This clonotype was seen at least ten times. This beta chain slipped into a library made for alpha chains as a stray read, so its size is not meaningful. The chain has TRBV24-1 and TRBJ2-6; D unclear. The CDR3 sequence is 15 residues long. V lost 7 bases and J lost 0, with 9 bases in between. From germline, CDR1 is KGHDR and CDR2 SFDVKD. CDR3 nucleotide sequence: TGTGCCACCAGCTCCGTCCGCTCTGGGGCCAACGTCCTGACTTTC. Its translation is CATSSVRSGANVLTF.

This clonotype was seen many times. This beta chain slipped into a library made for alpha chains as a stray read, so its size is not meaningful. CDR3 loop: CASSLGTGGRETQYF. Written as DNA, the CDR3 is TGTGCCAGCAGCTTAGGGACAGGGGGCAGAGAGACCCAGTACTTC. The chain links TRBV7-6 to TRBJ2-5; TRBD1 matches at 11 bases. Trimming took 1 base from V and 4 from J; bases not matched to a gene: 2. The germline gives CDR1 SGHVS, CDR2 FNYEAQ. This CDR3 contains 15 residues.